Sequencing of this TCR beta chain was carried out in a study of blood T cell repertoires in COVID-19 (dated by TCRdb to 2020 to 2021). Regarding the study in general: Samples covering the acute and convalescent phases of COVID-19 were provided by collaborators in the United States, Italy and Spain. The material from the prospective study consisted of cDNA or gDNA derived from T cells, B-cell-depleted T cells, or PBMCs. Deeply sampled blood TCRbeta repertoires from subjects exposed to, actively infected with, or recovered from COVID-19 were included in the dataset. The repertoires were released in a freely available public database meant as a resource for research on the immune response to SARS-CoV-2. The samples were drawn from the first 160 participants of the ongoing ImmuneRACE study and from more than 1,000 subjects provided by 6 global collaborators. Sample metadata almost always included a de-identified subject ID, COVID-19 status, age in years and sex. Where HLA class I and class II types were available, the types were taken from metadata supplied by the sample provider, not from assay-based typing. The research as a whole found: How much clinical and demographic metadata was included differed by source and by participant, and the metadata was provided uncurated.

Trimmed from V: 4 bases; trimmed from J: 0 bases; junction bases lacking a gene match: 8. The germline V gene sets CDR1 to LGHNA and CDR2 to YSLEER. The CDR3 measures 16 amino acids from cysteine to phenylalanine. Only the CDR3 DNA is retained, 48 bases long and in frame from the first base. Enrolling through a virtual design, the prospective study's participants ranged in age from roughly 18 to 95 years and lived across 24 United States geographic areas. In the prospective study, participants were assigned to cohorts based on the clinical history participants reported in a screening survey and a study questionnaire. Exposed participants had been in contact, within 2 weeks of entering the study, with a person who had a PCR-confirmed or clinician-diagnosed case of COVID-19. Mobile phlebotomists in the prospective study collected whole blood, serum and a nasopharyngeal or oropharyngeal swab from every participant. Prospective study participants could optionally give additional blood draws and questionnaires over a roughly two-month period. Blood samples from the prospective study were shipped frozen or at room temperature prior to DNA extraction.

In the case of this clone: Its antigen is currently not known. No per-base quality is available; no much larger clone lies one base away.

TCRbeta CDR3 regions were amplified from genomic DNA using the immunoSEQ Assay, a bias-controlled multiplex PCR. For the original study's pipeline: Within the assay, amplification of reference gene primers was used to estimate how many nucleated cells each sample contained. To quantify the absolute abundance of each unique TCRbeta CDR3 rearrangement, sequence reads were collapsed and filtered. For each sample, productive Simpson clonality was calculated as the square root of Simpson's diversity index over productive rearrangements. As stored in TCRdb, this immuneACCESS dataset retains in-frame rearrangements with V and J assigned. A fraction of the clones does not appear; measured against another copy, unresolved V genes explain less than half of the discrepancy, and the remainder lacks a known reason. That table gives V, J and clone size, and the DNA gave D and trimming. This sample gives approximately 260,000 clones in total; approximately 84% of them show up just once. The biggest ten clones account for 6.6% of the sample.

Sequences were obtained from PBMCs or T cells enriched from blood (not recorded which). This clonotype was obtained from a woman between 45 and 60 years old who had been exposed to COVID-19. Here the chain combines TRBV4-3 and TRBJ1-2, with TRBD1 identical over 7 junction bases. The encoded CDR3 is CASSPGDSRPNYGYTF. The nucleotide sequence is TGCGCCAGCAGCCCCGGGGACAGCAGGCCTAACTATGGCTACACCTTC.